Presented here are 30 T cell receptor beta chains from one specimen sequenced in a study of OX40 agonist ivuxolimab in advanced cancers. The table came from immunoSEQ multiplex PCR; TCRdb's copy has only in-frame clones and leaves some out. The sample lists roughly 25,000 clones; approximately 89% were seen once. The sequencing here drew on CD4+ or CD8+ T cells sorted from blood, taken in a trial of the OX40 agonist ivuxolimab. Receptors were obtained from an adult with an advanced solid tumor such as melanoma, head and neck, liver or kidney cancer.

The V and J genes are TRBV28 and TRBJ2-7, with D perhaps matching TRBD1 (5 bases). CDR3 length: 12 residues. Looked up from germline, CDR1 is MDHEN and CDR2 is SYDVKM. The V gene lost 5 bases and the J gene lost 4 bases, with 9 bases spanning the gap. CDR3 nucleotide sequence: TGTGCCAGCAGTGCGACAGTTTACGAGCAGTACTTC. Protein sequence: CASSATVYEQYF.

The chain is built from TRBV5-1 and TRBJ2-1; the match to TRBD2 covers 8 bases. Germline lookup yields CDR1 SGHRS and CDR2 YFSETQ. CDR3 length: 15 residues. V lost 0 bases, J lost 13 bases, and 12 bases stayed unmatched. CDR3 sequence (DNA): TGCGCCAGCAGCTTGGAGGGACTACTAGCGGCTGGACAGTTCTTC. Amino acids: CASSLEGLLAAGQFF.

The chain carries TRBV29-1 and TRBJ2-1, with D perhaps TRBD2 (6 bases). The CDR3 is 12 residues long. The V gene lost 4 bases and the J gene lost 7 bases, with 11 bases spanning the gap. The germline V gene has CDR1 SQVTM and CDR2 ANQGSEA. The CDR3 sequence is CSVGRAANEQFF. DNA for the CDR3: TGCAGCGTTGGGAGGGCCGCAAATGAGCAGTTCTTC.

This chain joins TRBV5-4 and TRBJ2-1, with D unclear. The CDR3 spans 15 residues. V was cut by 0 bases and J by 5 bases, with 12 bases left in between. The V gene's germline CDR1 is SGHNT and CDR2 YYREEE (reference sequence). CDR3 sequence: CASSLAPAQDNEQFF. CDR3 in DNA: TGTGCCAGCAGCTTGGCGCCAGCTCAGGACAATGAGCAGTTCTTC.

The rearrangement uses TRBV5-5 and TRBJ2-7; maybe TRBD1 (6 bases). The V gene lost 0 bases and the J gene lost 2 bases, with 12 bases spanning the gap. This CDR3 is built from 15 residues. CDR1 is SGHKS, CDR2 YYEKEE, per germline (reference sequence). Here the CDR3 DNA reads TGTGCCAGCAGCTTGGGTCAGGGGTCGGCCTACGAGCAGTACTTC. Amino acids: CASSLGQGSAYEQYF.

This clone came up once. The chain couples TRBV6-1 to TRBJ1-1; D is possibly TRBD1 (5 bases). The germline V and J ends were trimmed by 4 bases and 8 bases, with 17 bases remaining between them. This CDR3 spans 14 amino acids. Per germline, CDR1 MNHNS and CDR2 SASEGT. The CDR3, as DNA: TGTGCCAGCAGTGCCTCGGCCGGGACCCTCGAAGCTTTCTTT. Its translation: CASSASAGTLEAFF.

The chain is built from TRBV5-6 and TRBJ2-5; D is uncertain. Trimming pared 0 bases from V and 3 bases from J, leaving 6 bases between. Germline CDR1 and CDR2: SGHDT and YYEEEE. The CDR3 totals 13 residues. DNA of the CDR3: TGTGCCAGCAGCTTGGGACGAGAAGAGACCCAGTACTTC. The encoded protein is CASSLGREETQYF.

The chain uses TRBV9 and TRBJ2-5; D is perhaps TRBD2 (6 bases). V was clipped by 0 bases and J by 4 bases, with 13 bases between them. The CDR3 runs 15 residues. CDR1 and CDR2 from the germline V gene are SGDLS and YYNGEE. The CDR3 DNA reads as TGTGCCAGCAGCGTAGTCGGCGGAGGGGCAGAGACCCAGTACTTC. As protein: CASSVVGGGAETQYF.

The V gene is TRBV15, the J gene TRBJ2-5; 12 nucleotides agree with TRBD1. The DNA matches TRBJ2-7 better at its end, which makes the J call doubtful. The germline V gene has CDR1 LNHNV and CDR2 YYDKDF (reference sequence). The CDR3 runs 15 residues. The CDR3 region has the DNA TGTGCCACCAGCAGAGCCGGGACAGGGGGCTCCGAGCAGTACTTC. Translating gives CATSRAGTGGSEQYF.

The V and J genes are TRBV11-3 and TRBJ2-3, with 7 bases that match TRBD2. Per the germline V gene, CDR1 is SGHNT and CDR2 is YENEEA. V gave up 1 base and J gave up 6 bases; unmatched junction bases: 7. This CDR3 contains 15 residues. CDR3 DNA sequence: TGTGCCAGCAGCTTAGGGGGCACTAGCGCCGATACGCAGTATTTT. Residues: CASSLGGTSADTQYF.

This chain uses TRBV15 with TRBJ2-7; D is undetermined. Germline assignment: CDR1 LNHNV and CDR2 YYDKDF (reference sequence). The V end lost 0 bases, the J end lost 2 bases, and 8 bases lay between the germline ends. The CDR3 consists of 14 residues. CDR3 nucleotides: TGTGCCACCAGCAGAGATCTCCTCGCCTACGAGCAGTACTTC. It is translated as CATSRDLLAYEQYF.

The chain joins TRBV5-1 to TRBJ2-7, with a weak D call TRBD2 (5 bases). The CDR3 extends over 13 amino acids. V dropped 2 bases and J dropped 3 bases, with 9 bases sitting between them. The germline CDR1 and CDR2 sequences are SGHRS and YFSETQ. The CDR3 DNA sequence: TGCGCCAGCAGCTTACAGAGGGACTACGAGCAGTACTTC. Translation gives CASSLQRDYEQYF.

V gene TRBV5-1 combines with J gene TRBJ1-3; D possibly corresponds to TRBD1 (5 bases). Germline assignment: CDR1 SGHRS and CDR2 YFSETQ. Trimming pared 4 bases from V and 0 bases from J, leaving 14 bases between. The CDR3 loop spans 16 amino acids. For the CDR3, the DNA is TGCGCCAGCAGCCAGGACACGGTGAACTCTGGAAACACCATATATTTT. Residues: CASSQDTVNSGNTIYF.

The chain carries TRBV7-2 and TRBJ2-5; D is tentatively TRBD1 or TRBD2 (5 bases each). Trimming removed 5 bases from V and 7 bases from J, with 17 bases in between. The CDR3 has 14 amino acids. Germline V gene data show CDR1 as SGHTA and CDR2 as FQGNSA. The CDR3 DNA reads as TGTGCCAGCAGCGGGGAAGCGGCCCAGGGGACCCAGTACTTC. Translating it yields CASSGEAAQGTQYF.

This rearrangement joins TRBV5-1 to TRBJ2-1; 9 nucleotides agree with TRBD2. V dropped 1 base and J dropped 5; count of bases not matched to a gene: 7. CDR1 SGHRS and CDR2 YFSETQ come from the germline V gene. The CDR3 is made up of 16 amino acids. CDR3 region: CASSLRGRAFDNEQFF. DNA of the CDR3: TGCGCCAGCAGCTTGCGCGGGAGGGCCTTCGACAATGAGCAGTTCTTC.

This clone appeared once. The chain joins TRBV7-2 to TRBJ1-2, with 10 bases aligning to TRBD1. The CDR3 covers 15 residues. Germline trimming cut 6 bases from V and 7 bases from J; bases unmatched to any gene: 11. Germline assignment: CDR1 SGHTA and CDR2 FQGNSA. CDR3: CASRPGTGEFGGYTF. In DNA, the CDR3 is TGTGCCAGCAGACCCGGGACAGGGGAGTTTGGTGGCTACACCTTC.

This clone has just a few counts. This sequence joins TRBV28 and TRBJ1-1, with D perhaps matching TRBD1 (5 bases). Germline lookup yields CDR1 MDHEN and CDR2 SYDVKM. Trimming pared 10 bases from V and 8 bases from J, leaving 17 bases between. The CDR3 consists of 12 residues. CDR3 residues: CATARGGLEAFF. For the CDR3, the DNA is TGTGCCACAGCCCGGGGCGGTTTAGAAGCTTTCTTT.

The V call is TRBV13, the J call TRBJ2-7, with D perhaps matching TRBD1 (6 bases). V was trimmed by 4 bases and J by 0 bases, leaving 37 bases between them. Germline loops: CDR1 PRHDT, CDR2 FYEKMQ (reference sequence). This CDR3 is 23 amino acids long. The CDR3 protein is CASSSPPGQALTLWGPSSYEQYF. In nucleotides, the CDR3 is TGTGCCAGCAGCTCCCCCCCGGGACAAGCGTTAACATTGTGGGGACCCAGCTCCTACGAGCAGTACTTC.

With respect to this clone: One junction end disagrees with the germline gene, perhaps due to a read error. Within the sample, other DNA sequences also encode this same CDR3. The chain employs TRBV10-3 and TRBJ2-7, with TRBD2 identical over 7 bases. In germline, CDR1 is ENHRY, CDR2 SYGVKD. This CDR3 has 14 amino acids. The CDR3 loop reads CAINSLAGSYEQYF. In DNA, the CDR3 is TGTGCCATCAACTCTTTAGCGGGTTCCTACGAGCAGTATTTC.

Details on this clone: This may come from a read error, since a much larger clone is one base off. This chain joins TRBV12-2 and TRBJ1-4; the table's D gene call, TRBD1, was not cross checked with the DNA. TRBV12-2 is classified as a pseudogene. This CDR3 is 14 amino acids long. The CDR3 loop reads CASHLIRGREKLFF. CDR3 bases: TGTGCAAGTCACTTAATCAGGGGTCGAGAAAAACTGTTTTTT.

The V and J genes are TRBV29-1 and TRBJ2-5; no clear D gene. Trimming left V 3 bases short and J 5 bases short, with 4 bases between. In germline, CDR1 is SQVTM, CDR2 ANQGSEA. The CDR3 has 10 residues. The CDR3 nucleotides read TGCAGCGTTGATTGGGAGACCCAGTACTTC. Translated, it gives CSVDWETQYF.

This clone was detected only a few times. This chain uses TRBV18 with TRBJ2-7; a possible D gene is TRBD1 (5 bases). The CDR3 consists of 15 residues. Germline assignment: CDR1 KGHSH and CDR2 LQKENI. V lost 2 bases, J lost 1 base, and 12 bases lay in between. This chain's CDR3 is CASSPGAMVSYEQYF. The CDR3 nucleotides read TGTGCCAGCTCACCAGGGGCCATGGTATCCTACGAGCAGTACTTC.

The chain carries TRBV30 and TRBJ2-1; D perhaps matches TRBD1 (5 bases). Germline V gene data show CDR1 as GTSNPN and CDR2 as SVGIG (reference sequence). CDR3 length equals 13 residues. V lost 4 bases and J 7 bases, leaving 14 bases between the germline ends. CDR3 in DNA: TGTGCCTGGAATTATGGGGCTGGAAATGAGCAGTTCTTC. Translating gives CAWNYGAGNEQFF.

The genes are TRBV5-4 and TRBJ2-7; 7 positions agree with TRBD1. CDR1 SGHNT and CDR2 YYREEE come from the germline V gene (reference sequence). V gave up 4 bases and J gave up 0 bases; unmatched junction bases: 4. The CDR3 is 14 residues long. CDR3 DNA sequence: TGTGCCAGCAGCCCGGACAGGAACTCCTACGAGCAGTACTTC. Its translation: CASSPDRNSYEQYF.

Concerning this clone itself: Other DNA sequences of this sample code for an identical CDR3. The chain joins TRBV7-9 to TRBJ1-2, with 8 bases matching TRBD1. The CDR3 consists of 14 residues. CDR1 SEHNR and CDR2 FQNEAQ come from the germline V gene (reference sequence). V trimming: 4 bases; J trimming: 3 bases; junction bases outside the gene matches: 4. CDR3 protein: CASSYDRGHYGYTF. CDR3 DNA sequence: TGTGCCAGCAGCTATGACAGGGGACACTATGGCTACACCTTC.

V usage is TRBV5-5 and J usage is TRBJ2-2; 10 nucleotides line up with TRBD2. Germline CDR1 SGHKS, CDR2 YYEKEE (reference sequence). The CDR3 is 16 residues long. After removal of 5 bases from V and 5 bases from J, the junction contained 9 bases not matched to a gene. The CDR3 DNA is TGTGCCAGCAGGCGCACTCTAGCGGGAGAAACCGGGGAGCTGTTTTTT. This translates into CASRRTLAGETGELFF. Full variable domain (outside the CDR3, taken from reference TRBV5-5 and TRBJ2-2): DAGVTQSPTHLIKTRGQQVTLRCSPISGHKSVSWYQQVLGQGPQFIFQYYEKEERGRGNFPDRFSARQFPNYSSELNVNALLLGDSALYLCASRRTLAGETGELFFGEGSRLTVL.

CDR3 loop: CASSSVAGGQYEQYF. The CDR3 DNA reads TGTGCCAGCAGCTCAGTAGCGGGAGGGCAATACGAGCAGTACTTC. The chain couples TRBV7-2 to TRBJ2-7, with TRBD2 matching 11 bases. V trimming: 4 bases; J trimming: 4 bases; junction bases outside the gene matches: 6. Looked up from germline, CDR1 is SGHTA and CDR2 is FQGNSA. The CDR3 runs 15 residues.

The chain is built from TRBV7-2 and TRBJ2-2; D ambiguous. The V gene lost 5 bases and the J gene lost 3 bases, with 4 bases spanning the gap. Per germline, CDR1 SGHTA and CDR2 FQGNSA. The CDR3 consists of 12 residues. CDR3 DNA: TGTGCCAGCAGCACATACACCGGGGAGCTGTTTTTT. Translating it yields CASSTYTGELFF. Together with reference TRBV7-2 and TRBJ2-2, the CDR3 gives the full variable domain: GAGVSQSPSNKVTEKGKDVELRCDPISGHTALYWYRQSLGQGLEFLIYFQGNSAPDKSGLPSDRFSAERTGGSVSTLTIQRTQQEDSAVYLCASSTYTGELFFGEGSRLTVL.

The chain carries TRBV5-1 and TRBJ2-5, with TRBD2 matching 10 bases. Germline-derived CDR1 and CDR2 are SGHRS and YFSETQ. The CDR3 sequence is 15 residues long. The ends lost 3 bases at V and 4 bases at J; junction bases unmatched: 6. CDR3 in amino acids: CASSSLASGRETQYF. CDR3 bases: TGCGCCAGCAGCTCCTTGGCTAGCGGGAGAGAGACCCAGTACTTC.

This chain links TRBV4-2 with TRBJ2-5; 13 nucleotides line up with TRBD2. With 2 bases clipped from V and 2 bases from J, the junction kept 2 bases outside the gene matches. Germline CDR1 reads LGHNA; CDR2 reads YNFKEQ. This CDR3 has 16 amino acids. The CDR3 nucleotides are TGTGCCAGCAGCCAACGACTAGCGGGGGGACAAGAGACCCAGTACTTC. The encoded protein is CASSQRLAGGQETQYF.